A selection of T cell receptor beta chains follows, all from one sample in a study of early T cells in non-severe SARS-CoV-2 infection. Using its own MiXCR run on the 5' RACE reads, TCRdb lists one record per CDR3 protein. The data hold around 30,000 distinct CDR3 sequences, with about 10% observed a single time. The sample comprised whole blood. The receptors derive from an adult who was a healthcare worker with PCR-confirmed SARS-CoV-2 infection or an uninfected control (not recorded which). Both conserved end residues are part of each CDR3. Each record gives: J gene, D gene, V gene, clone size, CDR3 protein, CDR3 DNA. The D gene is left open where the match is weak. A row's size may be missing; if present it is once, few, many or a size class.

>TRBJ1-6|TRBD1|TRBV7-6|many
CASSLTGGASPLHF
TGTGCCAGCAGCTTAACAGGGGGCGCGTCACCCCTCCACTTT
>TRBJ1-4|-|TRBV12-3/TRBV12-4|medium-sized
CASSPRQTTNEKLFF
TGTGCCAGCAGCCCAAGGCAGACAACTAATGAAAAACTGTTTTTT
>TRBJ2-7|-|TRBV6-5|many
CASSFLQRRGVYEQYF
TGTGCCAGCAGTTTCTTGCAAAGAAGGGGGGTCTACGAGCAGTACTTC
>TRBJ2-5|-|TRBV14|many
CASSQDLRGVQYF
TGTGCCAGCAGCCAAGATCTAAGAGGAGTCCAGTACTTC
>TRBJ2-3|-|TRBV9|few
CASSPHPGPRIGTDTQYF
TGTGCCAGCAGTCCCCATCCGGGACCCAGGATTGGCACAGATACGCAGTATTTT
>TRBJ1-2|-|TRBV10-3|many
CAISSEEGYYGYTF
TGTGCCATCAGCTCGGAGGAGGGATATTATGGCTACACCTTC
>TRBJ1-4|-|TRBV7-2|many
CASSLGSSRARGNEKLFF
TGTGCCAGCAGCTTAGGGTCGTCCCGGGCCCGCGGAAATGAAAAACTGTTTTTT
>TRBJ2-1|TRBD2|TRBV7-2|many
CASLTSGGYNEQFF
TGTGCCAGCCTCACTAGCGGGGGGTACAATGAGCAGTTCTTC
>TRBJ1-2|TRBD1|TRBV20-1|-
CSARPTGGNYGYTF
TGCAGTGCTAGACCCACAGGGGGGAACTATGGCTACACCTTC
>TRBJ2-6|-|TRBV19|-
CASSIRSSSGANVLTF
TGTGCCAGTAGTATCAGGTCGAGCTCTGGGGCCAACGTCCTGACTTTC
>TRBJ2-1|-|TRBV20-1|few
CSARLVRGGDLTYNEQFF
TGCAGTGCTAGACTAGTAAGGGGGGGGGACTTAACCTACAATGAGCAGTTCTTC
>TRBJ2-5|-|TRBV12-3/TRBV12-4|many
CASSFREETQYF
TGTGCCAGCAGTTTTCGGGAGGAGACCCAGTACTTC
>TRBJ2-3|-|TRBV3-1|few
CASSQVGSSGTDTQYF
TGTGCCAGCAGCCAAGTAGGGTCCTCCGGCACAGATACGCAGTATTTT
>TRBJ1-2|-|TRBV10-1|few
CASSDGPYGYTF
TGCGCCAGCAGTGATGGCCCCTATGGCTACACCTTC
>TRBJ2-3|-|TRBV30|many
CAWRATPDTQYF
TGTGCCTGGAGGGCGACTCCAGATACGCAGTATTTT
>TRBJ1-1|TRBD1|TRBV10-3|-
CAISEPRTGGTEAFF
TGTGCCATCAGTGAGCCCAGAACAGGGGGGACTGAAGCTTTCTTT
>TRBJ2-7|TRBD1|TRBV4-3|many
CASSQDVGQAGTLSYEQYF
TGCGCCAGCAGCCAAGACGTGGGACAGGCAGGGACCCTCTCCTACGAGCAGTACTTC
>TRBJ1-1|TRBD1|TRBV29-1|many
CSAIGQGALEAFF
TGCAGCGCCATAGGACAGGGGGCGCTTGAAGCTTTCTTT
>TRBJ2-5|TRBD2|TRBV6-2/TRBV6-3|-
CASSAGRVLETQYF
TGTGCCAGCAGCGCTGGGAGGGTCCTTGAGACCCAGTACTTC
>TRBJ2-1|TRBD2|TRBV6-2/TRBV6-3|many
CASRASGNYNEQFF
TGTGCCAGCAGAGCTAGCGGAAACTACAATGAGCAGTTCTTC
>TRBJ2-3|-|TRBV3-1|few
CASSHPEPRRDTQYF
TGTGCCAGCAGCCACCCTGAGCCCCGTCGAGATACGCAGTATTTT
>TRBJ2-3|-|TRBV20-1|many
CSASEGGTLDTDTQYF
TGCAGTGCTAGTGAGGGGGGAACCCTTGACACAGATACGCAGTATTTT
>TRBJ1-3|-|TRBV7-2|many
CASSLAGLSGNTIYF
TGTGCCAGCAGCTTAGCGGGACTCTCTGGAAACACCATATATTTT
>TRBJ2-1|-|TRBV7-8|many
CASSRRPLDPYNEQFF
TGTGCCAGCAGCCGAAGGCCCCTAGACCCCTACAATGAGCAGTTCTTC
>TRBJ2-5|-|TRBV27|few
CASKGGGQETQYF
TGTGCCAGCAAGGGGGGGGGCCAAGAGACCCAGTACTTC
>TRBJ2-7|TRBD1|TRBV7-2|-
CASKGTGFGEQYF
TGTGCCAGCAAAGGGACAGGGTTTGGAGAGCAGTACTTC
>TRBJ2-3|-|TRBV9|many
CASSEGTYTDTQYF
TGTGCCAGCAGCGAAGGGACCTACACAGATACGCAGTATTTT